One and the same sample provided the 15 T cell receptor beta chains below, sequenced in a study of blood T cell repertoires in COVID-19. Assay: immunoSEQ multiplex PCR; the TCRdb copy retains only in-frame clones and omits some. The data show about 98,000 clones, about 89% seen once. The specimen sequenced was peripheral blood. The receptor source for this set is a man aged 45-65 years with acute or convalescent COVID-19.

A single count supports this clone. This chain uses TRBV5-6 with TRBJ1-5; 8 nucleotides agree with TRBD1. This CDR3 has 17 amino acids. Losses at the gene ends were 0 bases for V and 1 base for J; bases not matched to a gene: 6. Germline CDR1 and CDR2: SGHDT and YYEEEE. The CDR3 loop is CASSLGPRTGSNQPQHF. Written as DNA, the CDR3 is TGTGCCAGCAGCTTGGGGCCCCGGACAGGGAGCAATCAGCCCCAGCATTTT.

This chain joins TRBV5-1 and TRBJ2-3; 7 bases fit TRBD1. The J segment lost 3 bases and the V segment lost 4 bases, leaving 8 bases of the junction unmatched. Germline loops: CDR1 SGHRS, CDR2 YFSETQ. The CDR3 runs 15 residues. The CDR3 loop reads CASSRNRGKTDTQYF. The CDR3 nucleotides are TGCGCCAGCAGCCGTAACAGGGGCAAGACAGATACGCAGTATTTT.

This chain links TRBV10-3 with TRBJ2-7, with a tentative D call TRBD1 (6 bases). The CDR3 runs 12 residues. The V gene lost 10 bases and the J gene lost 6 bases, with 16 bases spanning the gap. The V gene's germline CDR1 is ENHRY and CDR2 SYGVKD. In DNA, the CDR3 is TGTGCCACCAACAGGGAAGGAGGCGAGCAGTACTTC. This gives the protein CATNREGGEQYF.

CDR3 sequence: CASRRLAEGNEQFF. In DNA form, the CDR3 reads TGCGCCAGCAGGAGACTAGCGGAGGGCAATGAGCAGTTCTTC. V gene TRBV5-1 combines with J gene TRBJ2-1; 9 bases map to TRBD2. J lost 6 bases, V lost 5 bases, and 6 bases had no gene match. Germline-derived CDR1 and CDR2 are SGHRS and YFSETQ. The CDR3 contains 14 residues.

Concerning this clone: The same CDR3 can be traced to other DNA sequences in this sample. This chain uses TRBV6-5 with TRBJ1-2; 9 bases are shared with TRBD1. The germline gives CDR1 MNHEY, CDR2 SVGAGI. J gave up 7 bases and V 2 bases, and 5 bases lay outside the gene matches. This CDR3 is built from 14 residues. The CDR3 DNA reads as TGTGCCAGCAGTTACACGGGACAGGGATCTGGCTACACCTTC. This translates into CASSYTGQGSGYTF.

The rearrangement joins TRBV19 to TRBJ2-7; D remains unclear. Trimming left V 6 bases short and J 0 bases short, with 9 bases between. Germline assignment: CDR1 LNHDA and CDR2 SQIVND (reference sequence). The CDR3 has 13 amino acids. CDR3 loop: CASRPAGSYEQYF. CDR3 DNA sequence: TGTGCCAGTAGGCCGGCAGGCTCCTACGAGCAGTACTTC.

CDR3 region: CATSREGGSSDEQYF. The CDR3 DNA follows: TGTGCCACCAGCAGAGAGGGGGGGTCCTCGGACGAGCAGTACTTC. This chain joins TRBV15 and TRBJ2-7; the match to TRBD2 covers 7 bases. Germline V gives CDR1 LNHNV, CDR2 YYDKDF (reference sequence). This CDR3 comprises 15 residues. Unmatched junction bases numbered 7, after V lost 0 bases and J lost 5 bases. Together with reference TRBV15 and TRBJ2-7, the CDR3 gives the full variable domain: DAMVIQNPRYQVTQFGKPVTLSCSQTLNHNVMYWYQQKSSQAPKLLFHYYDKDFNNEADTPDNFQSRRPNTSFCFLDIRSPGLGDTAMYLCATSREGGSSDEQYFGPGTRLTVT.

J is TRBJ1-1 and V is TRBV11-2, with TRBD1 as a possible D gene (6 bases). Germline V gene data show CDR1 as SGHAT and CDR2 as FQNNGV. This CDR3 is built from 15 residues. Trimming left V 1 base short and J 1 base short, with 10 bases between. CDR3 sequence reads: CASSLGRTANTEAFF. The DNA of the CDR3 is TGTGCCAGCAGCTTAGGAAGGACAGCGAACACTGAAGCTTTCTTT.

V is TRBV7-3 and J is TRBJ1-2; TRBD1 matches at 12 bases. With V trimmed by 5 bases and J by 4 bases, 5 bases remained unmatched. The CDR3 consists of 15 residues. The germline V gene encodes CDR1 SGHTA and CDR2 FQGTGA. In nucleotides, the CDR3 is TGTGCCAGCAGCCCACGGGACAGGGGGCTCTATGGCTACACCTTC. Its protein product is CASSPRDRGLYGYTF. Supplemented by reference TRBV7-3 and TRBJ1-2, the full variable domain reads GAGVSQTPSNKVTEKGKYVELRCDPISGHTALYWYRQSLGQGPEFLIYFQGTGAADDSGLPNDRFFAVRPEGSVSTLKIQRTERGDSAVYLCASSPRDRGLYGYTFGSGTRLTVV.

In this sample, this clone turned up a few times. A junction end diverges from the germline sequence, so it may reflect a read error. The genes are TRBV10-3 and TRBJ1-2, with TRBD1 as a possible D gene (6 bases). Germline CDR1 reads ENHRY; CDR2 reads SYGVKD. The length of the CDR3 is 12 residues. CDR3 DNA sequence: TGTGCCATCAGTGAGTCGAGGCAGGGGCTGAACTTC. Its translation: CAISESRQGLNF.

This sequence joins TRBV5-3 and TRBJ2-7; the D gene is possibly TRBD2 (5 bases). TRBV5-3 has ORF status, its function being uncertain. The CDR3 length is 16 residues. V was trimmed by 4 bases and J by 3 bases, leaving 20 bases between them. CDR3 DNA: TGTGCCAGAAGCGGAAACCCCGGGATCTCCTGCTACGAGCAGTACTTC. It codes for CARSGNPGISCYEQYF.

This clone was seen a single time. The chain uses TRBV19 and TRBJ1-1; 10 nucleotides line up with TRBD1. The CDR3 runs to 12 residues. CDR1 and CDR2 from the germline V gene are LNHDA and SQIVND (reference sequence). V trimming: 4 bases; J trimming: 7 bases; junction bases outside the gene matches: 0. The CDR3 region is CASSRTGGEAFF. The CDR3 DNA follows: TGTGCCAGTAGTAGGACAGGGGGTGAAGCTTTCTTT.

The chain has TRBV28 and TRBJ2-7; D possibly corresponds to TRBD2 (6 bases). Germline CDR1 and CDR2: MDHEN and SYDVKM. There are 15 residues in the CDR3. V gave up 6 bases and J gave up 0 bases, with 15 bases separating them. The CDR3 nucleotides are TGTGCCAGCAGGGCTGAGGCTAGCGTCTCCTACGAGCAGTACTTC. Its translation: CASRAEASVSYEQYF. The whole variable domain, filled in from reference TRBV28 and TRBJ2-7, reads DVKVTQSSRYLVKRTGEKVFLECVQDMDHENMFWYRQDPGLGLRLIYFSYDVKMKEKGDIPEGYSVSREKKERFSLILESASTNQTSMYLCASRAEASVSYEQYFGPGTRLTVT.

This chain connects TRBV27 to TRBJ2-3, with 7 positions matching TRBD2. Per the germline V gene, CDR1 is MNHEY and CDR2 is SMNVEV (reference sequence). The CDR3 loop spans 14 amino acids. V trimming: 2 bases; J trimming: 10 bases; junction bases outside the gene matches: 9. The CDR3 DNA reads TGTGCCAGCAGTTTACGGGCGGGAGTAGCGGCGCAGTATTTT. This translates into CASSLRAGVAAQYF.

This chain connects TRBV4-1 to TRBJ2-1; 13 nucleotides line up with TRBD2. V dropped 0 bases and J dropped 12; count of bases not matched to a gene: 8. Germline V gives CDR1 MGHRA, CDR2 YSYEKL. CDR3 length: 16 amino acids. The DNA of the CDR3 is TGCGCCAGCAGCCAAGATTGGACTAGCGGGAGTAGGGTGCAGTTCTTC. Its translation: CASSQDWTSGSRVQFF.